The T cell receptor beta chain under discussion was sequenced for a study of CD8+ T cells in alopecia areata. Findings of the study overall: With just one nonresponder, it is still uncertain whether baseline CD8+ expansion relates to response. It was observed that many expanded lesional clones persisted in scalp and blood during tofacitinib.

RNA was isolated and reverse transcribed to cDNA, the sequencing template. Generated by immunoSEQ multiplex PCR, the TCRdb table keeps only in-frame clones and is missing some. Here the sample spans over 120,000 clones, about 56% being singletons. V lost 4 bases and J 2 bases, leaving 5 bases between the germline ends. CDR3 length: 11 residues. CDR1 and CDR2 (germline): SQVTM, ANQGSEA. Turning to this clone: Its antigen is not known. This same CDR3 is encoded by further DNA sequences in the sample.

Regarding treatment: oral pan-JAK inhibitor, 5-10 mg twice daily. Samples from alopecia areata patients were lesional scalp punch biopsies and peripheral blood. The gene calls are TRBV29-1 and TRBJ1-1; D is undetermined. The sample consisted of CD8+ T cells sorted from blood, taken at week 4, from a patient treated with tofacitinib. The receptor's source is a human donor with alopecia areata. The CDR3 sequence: CSVGLNTEAFF. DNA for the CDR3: TGCAGCGTTGGATTAAACACTGAAGCTTTCTTT.